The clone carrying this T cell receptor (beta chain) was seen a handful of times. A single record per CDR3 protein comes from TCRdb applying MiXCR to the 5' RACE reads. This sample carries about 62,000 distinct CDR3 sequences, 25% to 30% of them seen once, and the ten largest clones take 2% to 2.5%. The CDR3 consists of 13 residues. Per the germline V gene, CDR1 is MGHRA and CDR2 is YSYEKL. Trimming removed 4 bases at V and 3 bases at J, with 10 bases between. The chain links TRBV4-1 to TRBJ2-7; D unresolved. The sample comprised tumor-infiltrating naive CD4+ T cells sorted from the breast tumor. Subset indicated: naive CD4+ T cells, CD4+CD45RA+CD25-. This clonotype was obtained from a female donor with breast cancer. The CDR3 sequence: CASSPDGDYEQYF. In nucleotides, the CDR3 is TGCGCCAGCAGCCCGGACGGAGACTACGAGCAGTACTTC.